Given below is one T cell receptor (beta chain) in context. Its antigen is not yet known. The sample belongs to a study of T cells in severe cutaneous drug reactions (dated by TCRdb to between 2019 and 2020). In terms of the full investigation: Recruitment took place between about 2011 and 2019, drawing patients from Taiwan, Thailand and a European registry network. Enrollment was limited to patients whose SJS/TEN or DRESS diagnosis was probable or definite according to RegiSCAR criteria. The culprit drug was assigned using the Naranjo algorithm and the ALDEN drug causality algorithm. Blister fluids/cells, PBMC and other biological samples were taken from patients in the acute stage or the recovery stage. Bulk TCR sequencing was combined with single-cell sequencing, quantitative PCR validation, functional assays and transgenic mouse experiments. Libraries used iRepertoire multiplex PCR; authors cited a comparison showing similar capture of abundant clonotypes across iRepertoire and 5' RACE methods with or without UMI. What the work shows at the level of the full study, not this receptor alone: The authors noted that whether the public TCR generalizes to SJS/TEN caused by other drugs still needs further study. A public TCRbeta CDR3 was found in all seven CBZ-SJS/TEN blister samples (mean around 15%) but was undetectable or scarce in tolerant-control and healthy-donor PBMC.

The donors whose samples were sequenced had carbamazepine-induced Stevens-Johnson syndrome or toxic epidermal necrolysis (CBZ-SJS/TEN). To search for drug-specific clonotypes, the T cell receptor repertoires of patients with drug-induced severe cutaneous adverse reactions were profiled by next-generation sequencing. The RNA source was either peripheral blood mononuclear cells or blister cells from skin lesions. For both bulk and single-cell sequencing, libraries were prepared with the iRepertoire multiplex PCR system using TCR subtype-specific primers. Multiplex PCR with primers aimed at the V, D and J gene regions produced the bulk TCR beta libraries. Approximately 85-500 ng of RNA per sample was used as input for bulk TCR library preparation. An Illumina MiSeq was used to sequence the bulk TCR beta amplicons. The original pipeline was this. Sample misassignments and low-quality sequencing reads were filtered out during quality control steps. CDR3 was defined as the amino acids between the V-gene Y[YFLI]C motif and the J-segment [FW]GXGT motif. The IMGT database served as the reference for assigning TRBV and TRBJ genes and CDR3 clonotypes. For each sample, TRBV expression was normalized against the mean for the same gene in PBMC from 40 to 55 healthy donors. TCRdb reprocessed the reads, and each CDR3 protein sequence is entered once, without DNA. TCRdb's processing, not the study's, gives the V and J calls here. The table for this sample records about 8,300 distinct CDR3 sequences. The biggest ten clones account for approximately 24% of the sample.

The receptor was derived from a human donor with a severe cutaneous adverse drug reaction. Sample: cells from a skin blister. The label giving this sample's cell subset or site can be read as: unsorted cells from skin lesion blisters.

The CDR3 sequence is CASSFLSYNEQFF. The rearranged chain carries TRBV28 and TRBJ2-1. CDR1 and CDR2 are drawn from the germline V gene: MDHEN, SYDVKM. The CDR3 goes from the cysteine to the phenylalanine over 13 residues. The nucleotide record is missing.